The T cell receptor beta chain described here comes from a study of control samples from healthy donors and cancer patients (dated by TCRdb to about 2020). A remark on this clone: The antigen it binds to is not known. No base quality information exists; no much larger clone differs at one position.

Between the V and J ends, shortened by 6 bases and 6 bases respectively, the junction contains 14 bases. The CDR3 sequence holds 13 residues, the cysteine and phenylalanine included. The entry retains the CDR3 DNA only, 39 bases that are in frame from base 1. In the germline V gene, CDR1 corresponds to ENHRY and CDR2 to SYGVKD. The library relied on the immunoSEQ multiplex PCR assay. Sourced from immuneACCESS, this table was stored by TCRdb with only in-frame sequences that have V and J called. A share of the clones is absent; for the studies checked, an unresolved V gene accounts for under half, and the remainder has no known explanation. For this sample there are approximately 120,000 clones; over 75% appear just once. The top ten hold about 4.7% of the sample.

Recombination connected TRBV10-3 to TRBJ1-1, with no D gene named confidently. The sample comprised blood. This TCR came from a human donor in good health. The donor label of this sample is uncertain. CDR3 reads: CAIREGGGSEAFF. The nucleotide sequence is given as TGTGCCATCAGGGAAGGAGGAGGTTCTGAAGCTTTCTTT.